The 18 T cell receptor beta chains below come from one sample, sequenced in a study of blood T cell repertoires in COVID-19. TCRdb keeps only in-frame clones here, not all; method: immunoSEQ multiplex PCR. The sample records some 45,000 clones, roughly 82% being singletons. Material for sequencing was peripheral blood. These receptors came from a woman aged 60 to 75 with acute or convalescent COVID-19.

The chain carries TRBV30 and TRBJ2-3; 7 bases are shared with TRBD2. The J segment lost 2 bases and the V segment lost 5 bases, leaving 13 bases of the junction unmatched. The CDR3 consists of 16 residues. Germline lookup yields CDR1 GTSNPN and CDR2 SVGIG (reference sequence). CDR3 sequence: CAWGEGTRKSTDTQYF. Written as DNA, the CDR3 is TGTGCCTGGGGGGAGGGGACTCGAAAATCCACAGATACGCAGTATTTT.

The genes are TRBV5-5 and TRBJ2-3, with TRBD2 matching over 10 bases. The germline V gene encodes CDR1 SGHKS and CDR2 YYEKEE (reference sequence). The CDR3 length is 15 residues. V was pared by 0 bases and J by 13 bases, with 11 bases of the junction left unmatched. CDR3 region: CASSLALAGTQREYF. The CDR3 bases are TGTGCCAGCAGCTTGGCACTAGCGGGGACCCAGAGAGAGTATTTT.

This clone turned up a few times. The chain's CDR3 is CASRDRAYEQYF. Here the CDR3 DNA reads TGCGCCAGCAGGGACAGGGCCTACGAGCAGTACTTC. The genes are TRBV10-1 and TRBJ2-7, with TRBD1 matching over 8 bases. V shed 6 bases, J shed 2 bases, and the junction held 0 bases outside the gene matches. CDR3 length: 12 amino acids. Per germline, CDR1 WNHNN and CDR2 SYGVQD (reference sequence).

This clone was counted between two and nine times. The J gene is TRBJ2-7, the V gene TRBV6-5; 7 nucleotides match TRBD1. With V trimmed by 4 bases and J by 0 bases, 6 bases remained unmatched. From germline, CDR1 is MNHEY and CDR2 SVGAGI. The CDR3 is made up of 15 amino acids. CDR3 nucleotides: TGTGCCAGCAGTTCTCCGGGACAGTCCTCCTACGAGCAGTACTTC. It encodes CASSSPGQSSYEQYF.

J is TRBJ2-3 and V is TRBV12-3 or TRBV12-4; D is ambiguous. The CDR3 has 13 residues. Trimming cost V 6 bases and J 6 bases, with 13 bases left between them. The CDR3 spells CASSFPGSDTQYF. The CDR3 region has the DNA TGTGCCAGCAGCTTCCCCGGGTCCGATACGCAGTATTTT.

The chain combines TRBV6-5 with TRBJ2-1; D not certain. Germline CDR1 reads MNHEY; CDR2 reads SVGAGI. V lost 8 bases and J 3 bases, leaving 8 bases between the germline ends. This CDR3 region has 12 residues. CDR3 coding DNA: TGTGCCAGCGAAGGCGGCTACAATGAGCAGTTCTTC. It is translated as CASEGGYNEQFF.

This rearrangement joins TRBV7-2 to TRBJ1-2; 9 positions agree with TRBD1. After removal of 5 bases from V and 4 bases from J, the junction contained 5 bases not matched to a gene. Germline assignment: CDR1 SGHTA and CDR2 FQGNSA. The CDR3 covers 14 residues. The CDR3 protein is CASSPGTGTYGYTF. CDR3 bases: TGTGCCAGCAGCCCCGGGACAGGGACCTATGGCTACACCTTC.

The chain recombines TRBV2 with TRBJ2-5, with 11 positions matching TRBD2. CDR3 length: 16 residues. Looked up from germline, CDR1 is SNHLY and CDR2 is FYNNEI. The ends lost 3 bases at V and 5 bases at J; junction bases unmatched: 8. CDR3 sequence (DNA): TGTGCCAGCAGTGATGGGACTAGCGGTTTGTGGGAGACCCAGTACTTC. Translating gives CASSDGTSGLWETQYF.

The chain links TRBV29-1 to TRBJ1-3; D gene unclear. The CDR3 totals 12 residues. Germline values: CDR1 SQVTM, CDR2 ANQGSEA. The V and J ends lost 5 bases and 2 bases respectively, with 7 bases between them. The CDR3 protein is CSVLVAGNTIYF. Here the CDR3 DNA reads TGCAGCGTTCTTGTTGCTGGAAACACCATATATTTT.

The CDR3 DNA sequence: TGTGCCAGCAGCTTATCGACAGCGATAGGCTACGAGCAGTACTTC. Translating gives CASSLSTAIGYEQYF. The chain joins TRBV7-9 to TRBJ2-7, with a possible D match to TRBD1 (5 bases). CDR3 length: 15 residues. Germline CDR1 SEHNR, CDR2 FQNEAQ (reference sequence). V gave up 2 bases and J gave up 3 bases, with 14 bases separating them.

V gene TRBV7-9 combines with J gene TRBJ1-2; the D is unclear. The CDR3 loop spans 15 amino acids. V lost 1 base and J lost 8, with 17 bases in between. Germline-derived CDR1 and CDR2 are SEHNR and FQNEAQ (reference sequence). The CDR3 coding sequence is TGTGCCAGCAGCTTAGTTTCCGGGGAATCAGACGGCTACACCTTC. Residues: CASSLVSGESDGYTF.

This clone was seen just once. The chain is built from TRBV5-1 and TRBJ2-7; 9 bases are shared with TRBD1. Trimming removed 4 bases from V and 0 bases from J; junction bases left unmatched: 11. Looked up from germline, CDR1 is SGHRS and CDR2 is YFSETQ. The CDR3 extends over 17 amino acids. The CDR3 DNA follows: TGCGCCAGCAGCCAGCTACCGACAGGGGGTCACTCCTACGAGCAGTACTTC. Translated: CASSQLPTGGHSYEQYF.

The V and J genes are TRBV25-1 and TRBJ1-1; D is undetermined. Trimming took 4 bases from V and 4 from J, leaving 4 bases between them. This CDR3 contains 11 residues. The V gene's germline CDR1 is MGHDK and CDR2 SYGVNS. The CDR3 DNA is TGTGCCAGCAGTGGCGGCACTGAAGCTTTCTTT. This encodes CASSGGTEAFF.

Only a few counts were recorded for this clone. DNA for the CDR3: TGTGCCACCGACGACAGGGGGAATCAGCCCCAGCATTTT. It yields the protein CATDDRGNQPQHF. The chain recombines TRBV2 with TRBJ1-5; 9 nucleotides agree with TRBD1. The CDR3 has 13 residues. CDR1 and CDR2 from the germline V gene are SNHLY and FYNNEI. V gave up 10 bases and J gave up 4 bases; unmatched junction bases: 5.

This clone has only a few counts. The V call is TRBV13, the J call TRBJ1-4; TRBD1 is a possible D gene (6 bases). V was shortened by 2 bases and J by 5 bases, with 12 bases between the two germline ends. Germline lookup yields CDR1 PRHDT and CDR2 FYEKMQ (reference sequence). The CDR3 extends over 15 amino acids. CDR3 sequence: CASSLRRTENEKLFF. DNA for the CDR3: TGTGCCAGCAGCTTACGAAGGACAGAGAATGAAAAACTGTTTTTT.

This clone was detected only once. The CDR3 nucleotides read TGTGCCAGCAGGATATTCGGAGACACCGGGGAGCTGTTTTTT. The encoded protein is CASRIFGDTGELFF. The gene calls are TRBV6-6 and TRBJ2-2; D not resolved. V dropped 6 bases and J dropped 3 bases, with 11 bases sitting between them. This CDR3 is built from 14 residues. The V gene's germline CDR1 is MNHNY and CDR2 SVGAGI (reference sequence).

This chain connects TRBV11-2 to TRBJ1-3; D unresolved. The CDR3 covers 13 residues. Germline assignment: CDR1 SGHAT and CDR2 FQNNGV. Trimming left V 3 bases short and J 3 bases short, with 6 bases between. CDR3 nucleotides: TGTGCCAGCAGCTTCCGGGGTGGAAACACCATATATTTT. Translated: CASSFRGGNTIYF. Complete variable domain (other parts from reference TRBV11-2 and TRBJ1-3): EAGVAQSPRYKIIEKRQSVAFWCNPISGHATLYWYQQILGQGPKLLIQFQNNGVVDDSQLPKDRFSAERLKGVDSTLKIQPAKLEDSAVYLCASSFRGGNTIYFGEGSWLTVV.

The chain employs TRBV11-3 and TRBJ2-2, with D possibly being TRBD2 (6 bases). CDR3 length equals 15 residues. The V gene lost 5 bases and the J gene lost 8 bases, with 18 bases spanning the gap. CDR1 is SGHNT and CDR2 is YENEEA in the germline V gene. CDR3 DNA: TGTGCCAGCAGCCCGGGGACTGGAACGGCGGGGGAGCTGTTTTTT. It codes for CASSPGTGTAGELFF.